This T cell receptor (beta chain) was captured in a study of T cells expressing NK-cell markers. Across the whole study: Sorted CD3+CD56+NKG2C+, CD3+CD56+NKG2C- and CD3+CD56-NKG2C+ T cells provided the TCR beta repertoires. The authors sequenced eight donors, of whom seven were HCMV-seropositive and one was seronegative. Findings of the study overall: Clarity on HCMV specificity was lacking for the expanded NKG2C+ T cell clones.

Note on this clonotype: Its antigen is undetermined.

Looked up from germline, CDR1 is LGHNA and CDR2 is YNFKEQ. The CDR3 loop spans 13 amino acids. With UMIs, 5'RACE template switching was used to make TCR beta cDNA. TCRdb reprocessed the 5' RACE reads, with one entry per CDR3 protein and no DNA. The sample holds 350,000 to 400,000 distinct CDR3 sequences. The chain carries TRBV4-2 and TRBJ2-1; TCRdb indicates TRBD2, and absent DNA this call remains unverified. The clonotype comes from a woman aged 50 to 65 in good health. The sequenced sample consisted of blood T cells: a sorted CD56 or NKG2C T cell subset, CD4+ or CD8+ T cells, or bulk PBMC T cells (not recorded which). The CDR3 reads CASSQIERSGQFF.